The 9 T cell receptor beta chains below all came from one sample that was sequenced in a study of cytomegalovirus exposure and HLA in healthy donors. The primer mix had 60 Vbeta and 13 Jbeta primers. The protocol was immunoSEQ multiplex PCR, while the TCRdb copy is restricted to in-frame clones and leaves out a portion. Seen here are about 160,000 clones, roughly 76% observed once, and the top ten hold roughly an eighth. Material for sequencing was PBMCs. The receptors derive from a woman aged 50 to 65 in good health and CMV-seronegative.

The chain carries TRBV5-1 and TRBJ2-2; 11 positions agree with TRBD1. Per germline, CDR1 SGHRS and CDR2 YFSETQ. The CDR3 is 15 amino acids. The V gene end was trimmed by 4 bases and the J gene end by 5 bases; junction bases not matched to a gene: 4. The chain's CDR3 is CASSRTGGGTGELFF. The CDR3 bases are TGCGCCAGCAGCAGGACAGGGGGCGGTACCGGGGAGCTGTTTTTT.

The CDR3 protein is CASTAAGTSGNEQFF. The CDR3, as DNA: TGCGCCAGCACCGCGGCGGGGACTAGCGGCAATGAGCAGTTCTTC. The chain is built from TRBV4-1 and TRBJ2-1; the match to TRBD2 covers 11 bases. The germline CDR1 and CDR2 sequences are MGHRA and YSYEKL. V trimming: 7 bases; J trimming: 6 bases; junction bases outside the gene matches: 8. The CDR3 length is 15 residues.

The gene calls are TRBV5-4 and TRBJ2-1; 7 bases align to TRBD2. J gave up 7 bases and V 2 bases, and 9 bases lay outside the gene matches. This CDR3 comprises 15 residues. Germline assignment: CDR1 SGHNT and CDR2 YYREEE (reference sequence). The CDR3 nucleotides read TGTGCCAGCAGCTTTGGGGCGGGAGTAGCGAATGAGCAGTTCTTC. Translated, it gives CASSFGAGVANEQFF.

The chain uses TRBV7-2 and TRBJ1-2; TRBD1 aligns across 8 bases. In germline, CDR1 is SGHTA, CDR2 FQGNSA. V was pared by 6 bases and J by 8 bases, with 8 bases of the junction left unmatched. The CDR3 totals 13 residues. The DNA of the CDR3 is TGTGCCAGCAGTCCCCAGGGGGCCGGCGGCTACACCTTC. Encoded protein: CASSPQGAGGYTF.

This clone has only a few counts. The chain couples TRBV2 to TRBJ1-2; 8 nucleotides align to TRBD1. Trimming removed 5 bases from V and 7 bases from J; junction bases left unmatched: 6. The length of the CDR3 is 13 residues. Germline V CDR1 and CDR2: SNHLY, FYNNEI. The DNA of the CDR3 is TGTGCCAGCAGTCCGCAGGGGGCTTCTGGCTACACCTTC. Translating it yields CASSPQGASGYTF.

The chain uses TRBV18 and TRBJ2-5; unclear D gene. Germline V gene sequence: CDR1 KGHSH, CDR2 LQKENI. This CDR3 has 13 residues. The V and J ends lost 2 bases and 1 base respectively, with 5 bases between them. CDR3 DNA sequence: TGTGCCAGCTCACCAACTATCCAAGAGACCCAGTACTTC. Translated: CASSPTIQETQYF.

Points on this clone: Other DNA sequences in this specimen translate into the identical CDR3. The rearrangement links TRBV5-1 to TRBJ1-1; perhaps TRBD1 as D (5 bases). The CDR3 has 13 amino acids. Germline V gene data show CDR1 as SGHRS and CDR2 as YFSETQ. V was trimmed by 5 bases and J by 4 bases, leaving 12 bases between them. CDR3 loop: CASSLRGGTEAFF. DNA of the CDR3: TGCGCCAGCAGTCTAAGGGGTGGCACTGAAGCTTTCTTT.

The rearrangement uses TRBV28 and TRBJ2-2; D not certain. Trimming left V 3 bases short and J 1 base short, with 9 bases between. CDR3 size: 15 residues. The germline V gene encodes CDR1 MDHEN and CDR2 SYDVKM. CDR3 bases: TGTGCCAGCAGTTTCTCTAGTCTGAACACCGGGGAGCTGTTTTTT. Protein: CASSFSSLNTGELFF.

The chain couples TRBV7-9 to TRBJ2-7, with D perhaps TRBD2 (5 bases). CDR1 and CDR2 from the germline V gene are SEHNR and FQNEAQ (reference sequence). Deletions cut 5 bases from V and 0 bases from J, with 23 bases between. The CDR3 length is 18 residues. CDR3 coding DNA: TGTGCCAGCAGCACTCATTTTTCTAGCACTTATCGCTCCTACGAGCAGTACTTC. Its translation is CASSTHFSSTYRSYEQYF.